This T cell receptor (beta chain) appears in the sequencing data of a study of blood T cell repertoires in COVID-19. Clinical history reported by participants formed the basis on which cohorts were assigned. As handled by the study authors: From reference gene primer amplification, estimates of nucleated cell counts were derived. Repertoires were generated with immunoSEQ multiplex PCR, while TCRdb's copy carries only in-frame clones and drops some. The V and J calls and clone size are taken from that table; D and trimming were inferred from the DNA. The top ten clones hold about 15% of a sample with roughly 220,000 clones, about 91% of them seen once. The TCR comes from a woman between 50 and 59 years old with acute COVID-19. Specimen: PBMCs or T cells enriched from blood (not recorded which).

Here the CDR3 reads CASSLTTGQTTDTQYF. CDR3 DNA sequence: TGTGCCAGCAGTTTAACTACGGGACAGACCACAGATACGCAGTATTTT. J is TRBJ2-3 and V is TRBV28, with 7 bases identical to TRBD1. The CDR3 spans 16 residues. Germline V gene sequence: CDR1 MDHEN, CDR2 SYDVKM. The V segment lost 2 bases and the J segment 2 bases; nucleotides outside the gene matches: 7.